The 32 T cell receptor beta chains presented below share a single source sample, sequenced in a study of CD8+CD57+ T cells in acquired aplastic anemia. Profiling that covered TCR beta VDJ and CDR3 relied on genomic DNA as its template. TCRdb passed the reads through MiXCR, listing each CDR3 protein once. The table includes some 130,000 distinct CDR3 sequences, 48% detected once. The material sequenced was sorted CD4+, CD8+, or CD8+CD57+ T cells (not recorded which) from PBMCs. These receptors all come from a human donor in good health, serving as a control.

This clonotype was found a few times. The rearrangement links TRBV9 to TRBJ2-7; 12 bases agree with TRBD2. The CDR3 consists of 14 residues. Per the germline V gene, CDR1 is SGDLS and CDR2 is YYNGEE. V was pared by 5 bases and J by 6 bases, with 6 bases of the junction left unmatched. CDR3 protein: CASSELAGGGEQYF. CDR3 DNA: TGTGCCAGCAGTGAACTAGCGGGGGGTGGCGAGCAGTACTTC.

The chain carries TRBV4-2 and TRBJ2-2, with 7 bases fitting TRBD2. The CDR3 is 18 amino acids. Germline V gene data show CDR1 as LGHNA and CDR2 as YNFKEQ. V lost 2 bases to trimming and J lost 0 bases; unmatched junction nucleotides: 9. The CDR3: CASSQYRASGANTGELFF. CDR3 nucleotide sequence: TGTGCCAGCAGCCAATATCGGGCTAGCGGAGCGAACACCGGGGAGCTGTTTTTT.

The gene calls are TRBV5-1 and TRBJ1-2; D is unclear. This CDR3 region has 13 residues. The V end was cut by 1 base, the J end by 5 bases, with 9 bases between. Germline V gene lookup returns CDR1 SGHRS and CDR2 YFSETQ. CDR3 nucleotide sequence: TGCGCCAGCAGCTTGCTTGACGGGTATGGCTACACCTTC. Protein sequence: CASSLLDGYGYTF.

This clonotype has a single count. The V gene is TRBV4-2, the J gene TRBJ2-3, with 8 bases fitting TRBD1. Trimming removed 1 base from V and 2 bases from J; junction bases left unmatched: 5. Germline V gives CDR1 LGHNA, CDR2 YNFKEQ. This CDR3 is built from 16 residues. The CDR3 here is CASSQGQGISTDTQYF. The CDR3 DNA reads as TGTGCCAGCAGCCAAGGACAGGGGATTTCCACAGATACGCAGTATTTT.

This clonotype was seen ten or more times. The CDR3: CATSRGSDQETQYF. The DNA of the CDR3 is TGTGCCACCAGCAGAGGGTCAGACCAAGAGACCCAGTACTTC. V is TRBV15 and J is TRBJ2-5; no clear D gene. The CDR3 is 14 residues long. Trimming pared 1 base from V and 0 bases from J, leaving 6 bases between. Germline CDR1 is LNHNV and CDR2 is YYDKDF (reference sequence).

The genes are TRBV10-3 and TRBJ1-2; 9 bases map to TRBD1. CDR1 is ENHRY, CDR2 SYGVKD, per germline. CDR3 length equals 14 residues. V dropped 3 bases and J dropped 6; count of bases not matched to a gene: 5. CDR3 DNA sequence: TGTGCCATCAGTGAACAGGGGACAGGGAATGGCTACACCTTC. This codes for CAISEQGTGNGYTF.

The chain recombines TRBV20-1 with TRBJ1-5; 7 bases map to TRBD1. The CDR3 runs to 14 residues. Germline V lookup: CDR1 DFQATT, CDR2 SNEGSKA (reference sequence). V was pared by 3 bases and J by 6 bases, with 8 bases of the junction left unmatched. CDR3 region: CSARQTGDGQPQHF. The CDR3 DNA reads TGCAGTGCTAGGCAAACAGGGGATGGTCAGCCCCAGCATTTT.

J is TRBJ1-2 and V is TRBV4-2, with unresolved D. The CDR3 has 13 amino acids. Germline V lookup: CDR1 LGHNA, CDR2 YNFKEQ. Trimming pared 0 bases from V and 8 bases from J, leaving 10 bases between. Here the CDR3 DNA reads TGTGCCAGCAGCCAAGAGGGTCTCGACGGCTACACCTTC. Its translation: CASSQEGLDGYTF.

This clonotype was picked up a small number of times. This chain joins TRBV20-1 and TRBJ2-2; TRBD2 is a possible D gene (5 bases). The CDR3 runs to 16 residues. The germline V gene has CDR1 DFQATT and CDR2 SNEGSKA (reference sequence). Deletions cut 0 bases from V and 4 bases from J, with 15 bases between. The CDR3 protein is CSARDPRGGSTGELFF. Here the CDR3 DNA reads TGCAGTGCTAGAGATCCCCGGGGTGGGAGCACCGGGGAGCTGTTTTTT.

This clonotype showed up just a few times. This chain uses TRBV6-5 with TRBJ1-4; a weak D match, TRBD1 (5 bases). The CDR3 consists of 14 residues. From germline, CDR1 is MNHEY and CDR2 SVGAGI. Deletions cut 3 bases from V and 8 bases from J, with 13 bases between. The CDR3 DNA sequence: TGTGCCAGCAGTTATGGGGGAGGAGGCGAAAAACTGTTTTTT. Its translation is CASSYGGGGEKLFF.

The gene calls are TRBV24-1 and TRBJ1-6, with D perhaps TRBD1 (6 bases). V was trimmed by 3 bases and J by 8 bases, leaving 13 bases between them. The CDR3 has 15 amino acids. CDR1 and CDR2 (germline): KGHDR, SFDVKD. CDR3 sequence reads: CATSDPHRVDSPLHF. In DNA form, the CDR3 reads TGTGCCACCAGTGATCCTCACAGGGTCGATTCACCCCTCCACTTT.

This clonotype has ten or more counts. The gene calls are TRBV5-1 and TRBJ2-7; TRBD2 aligns across 13 bases. Germline V CDR1 and CDR2: SGHRS, YFSETQ. This CDR3 has 17 residues. V trimming: 3 bases; J trimming: 0 bases; junction bases outside the gene matches: 6. CDR3 residues: CASSYTSGGVSSYEQYF. CDR3 coding DNA: TGCGCCAGCAGCTACACTAGCGGGGGGGTGAGCTCCTACGAGCAGTACTTC.

This clonotype was seen repeatedly, ten times or more. This chain connects TRBV4-1 to TRBJ1-2; weak D call: TRBD1 (5 bases). V dropped 0 bases and J dropped 4 bases, with 15 bases sitting between them. This CDR3 is built from 16 residues. Germline V gene lookup returns CDR1 MGHRA and CDR2 YSYEKL. CDR3 residues: CASSQDLDSLGYGYTF. Written as DNA, the CDR3 is TGCGCCAGCAGCCAAGATTTAGACAGTTTGGGCTATGGCTACACCTTC.

The rearrangement uses TRBV2 and TRBJ1-2, with 7 positions matching TRBD1. The germline V gene has CDR1 SNHLY and CDR2 FYNNEI. V lost 7 bases and J lost 8; bases outside the gene matches: 10. The CDR3 consists of 13 residues. The CDR3 is CASTLTGINGYTF. CDR3 DNA sequence: TGTGCCAGCACCTTGACAGGGATCAACGGCTACACCTTC.

CDR3 nucleotides: TGTGCCACCAGCAGAGGGGCGACAGGGACTAATGAAAAACTGTTTTTT. Protein product: CATSRGATGTNEKLFF. V and J are TRBV15 and TRBJ1-4; TRBD1 matches at 7 bases. Germline V gene sequence: CDR1 LNHNV, CDR2 YYDKDF (reference sequence). The J segment lost 2 bases and the V segment lost 1 base, leaving 4 bases of the junction unmatched. CDR3 length equals 16 residues. Combining the CDR3 with reference TRBV15 and TRBJ1-4 gives the whole variable domain DAMVIQNPRYQVTQFGKPVTLSCSQTLNHNVMYWYQQKSSQAPKLLFHYYDKDFNNEADTPDNFQSRRPNTSFCFLDIRSPGLGDTAMYLCATSRGATGTNEKLFFGSGTQLSVL.

About this clonotype: A read error is possible here, since a much larger clone lies one base away. The rearrangement links TRBV25-1 to TRBJ2-3, with 10 bases that match TRBD1. This CDR3 comprises 17 residues. Looked up from germline, CDR1 is MGHDK and CDR2 is SYGVNS. The CDR3 DNA reads as TGTGCCAGCAGTTACAGAGGGACAGGGGAAGGGACAGATACGCAGTGTTTT. It specifies CASSYRGTGEGTDTQCF.

This chain connects TRBV18 to TRBJ1-3; possibly TRBD1 for D (6 bases). The CDR3 length is 17 residues. The germline V gene encodes CDR1 KGHSH and CDR2 LQKENI. The V end lost 4 bases, the J end lost 0 bases, and 16 bases lay between the germline ends. The chain's CDR3 is CASSLRDTTYSGNTIYF. Here the CDR3 DNA reads TGTGCCAGCTCACTACGGGACACAACATACTCTGGAAACACCATATATTTT.

The chain has TRBV9 and TRBJ2-1; 9 bases map to TRBD1. Losses at the gene ends were 4 bases for V and 7 bases for J; bases not matched to a gene: 3. Germline V lookup: CDR1 SGDLS, CDR2 YYNGEE. The CDR3 contains 13 residues. The CDR3 sequence is CASSTGQGNEQFF. The CDR3, as DNA: TGTGCCAGCAGCACCGGACAGGGGAATGAGCAGTTCTTC.

In its sample, this clonotype was seen many times. The V and J genes are TRBV18 and TRBJ2-7; 8 bases line up with TRBD2. Germline loops: CDR1 KGHSH, CDR2 LQKENI. With V trimmed by 3 bases and J by 2 bases, 3 bases remained unmatched. This CDR3 is built from 14 residues. The CDR3 region is CASSPGGGTYEQYF. In DNA, the CDR3 is TGTGCCAGCTCACCGGGCGGGGGGACCTACGAGCAGTACTTC.

The genes are TRBV7-2 and TRBJ1-2; D is possibly TRBD1 (5 bases). CDR1 and CDR2 (germline): SGHTA, FQGNSA. The length of the CDR3 is 12 residues. Trimming stripped 1 base from V and 7 bases from J, with 7 bases between. This chain's CDR3 is CASSLGGTGYTF. The CDR3 DNA follows: TGTGCCAGCAGCTTAGGGGGGACTGGCTACACCTTC. The whole variable domain, filled in from reference TRBV7-2 and TRBJ1-2, reads GAGVSQSPSNKVTEKGKDVELRCDPISGHTALYWYRQSLGQGLEFLIYFQGNSAPDKSGLPSDRFSAERTGGSVSTLTIQRTQQEDSAVYLCASSLGGTGYTFGSGTRLTVV.

This clonotype was found many times. The chain employs TRBV19 and TRBJ2-4; unclear D gene. Germline CDR1 reads LNHDA; CDR2 reads SQIVND (reference sequence). CDR3 length equals 19 residues. With 4 bases removed from V and 0 bases from J, the gap between germline ends came to 22 bases. The CDR3 DNA reads as TGTGCCAGTAGTACCGGCACCGCTGGCTCCTCAATAGCCAAAAACATTCAGTACTTC. This sequence encodes CASSTGTAGSSIAKNIQYF. Combining the CDR3 with reference TRBV19 and TRBJ2-4 gives the whole variable domain DGGITQSPKYLFRKEGQNVTLSCEQNLNHDAMYWYRQDPGQGLRLIYYSQIVNDFQKGDIAEGYSVSREKKESFPLTVTSAQKNPTAFYLCASSTGTAGSSIAKNIQYFGAGTRLSVL.

This clonotype was detected only a few times. The V gene is TRBV24-1, the J gene TRBJ1-3, with a tentative D call TRBD1 (5 bases). The germline V and J ends were trimmed by 11 bases and 4 bases, with 20 bases remaining between them. The CDR3 has 15 residues. Germline V CDR1 and CDR2: KGHDR, SFDVKD. CDR3 DNA sequence: TGTGCCAGCACGGAGAGGGGAAGGGTCGGAAACACCATATATTTT. As protein: CASTERGRVGNTIYF.

The chain has TRBV24-1 and TRBJ2-7; 7 bases align to TRBD1. The CDR3 totals 14 residues. V was pared by 7 bases and J by 0 bases, with 5 bases of the junction left unmatched. Germline V gives CDR1 KGHDR, CDR2 SFDVKD. The CDR3 DNA follows: TGTGCCACCAGCGGGACAGAGGCCTCCTACGAGCAGTACTTC. The encoded protein is CATSGTEASYEQYF.

This clonotype has ten or more counts. The chain joins TRBV27 to TRBJ1-5; D perhaps matches TRBD1 (5 bases). The CDR3 contains 13 residues. Looked up from germline, CDR1 is MNHEY and CDR2 is SMNVEV (reference sequence). Between the trimmed V and J ends, which lost 2 bases and 5 bases, there was a span of 7 bases. CDR3 sequence reads: CASSLDRDQPQHF. As DNA, the CDR3 is TGTGCCAGCAGTTTAGACAGAGATCAGCCCCAGCATTTT.

This clonotype has just one count. The chain joins TRBV2 to TRBJ1-2; possibly TRBD1 for D (6 bases). V was shortened by 5 bases and J by 4 bases, with 17 bases between the two germline ends. Germline V CDR1 and CDR2: SNHLY, FYNNEI. The CDR3 consists of 15 residues. CDR3 residues: CASSPRMTGRYGYTF. CDR3 coding DNA: TGTGCCAGCAGTCCGAGGATGACAGGACGCTATGGCTACACCTTC.

This clonotype showed up just a few times. The rearrangement joins TRBV25-1 to TRBJ2-3; D is perhaps TRBD2 (5 bases). The CDR3 consists of 17 residues. Trimming took 2 bases from V and 0 from J, leaving 15 bases between them. Germline V gene data show CDR1 as MGHDK and CDR2 as SYGVNS. CDR3 nucleotide sequence: TGTGCCAGCAGTGAAGACTCCTCAGCGGCTAGCACAGATACGCAGTATTTT. This codes for CASSEDSSAASTDTQYF. Full variable domain (outside the CDR3, taken from reference TRBV25-1 and TRBJ2-3): EADIYQTPRYLVIGTGKKITLECSQTMGHDKMYWYQQDPGMELHLIHYSYGVNSTEKGDLSSESTVSRIRTEHFPLTLESARPSHTSQYLCASSEDSSAASTDTQYFGPGTRLTVL.

This clonotype was found a few times. The chain carries TRBV7-6 and TRBJ1-5, with D unclear. The germline gives CDR1 SGHVS, CDR2 FNYEAQ. Trimming stripped 4 bases from V and 5 bases from J, with 9 bases between. CDR3 length: 13 amino acids. The CDR3 sequence is CASSSGVYQPQHF. In DNA form, the CDR3 reads TGTGCCAGCAGCTCTGGGGTTTATCAGCCCCAGCATTTT.

The chain links TRBV7-2 to TRBJ1-2; D remains ambiguous. Germline V gene sequence: CDR1 SGHTA, CDR2 FQGNSA. V lost 5 bases and J lost 5, with 15 bases in between. The CDR3 consists of 14 residues. In DNA, the CDR3 is TGTGCCAGCAGCCGACCGGGCCCGGTTTATGGCTACACCTTC. It encodes CASSRPGPVYGYTF.

This sequence joins TRBV13 and TRBJ2-7; weak D call: TRBD1 (5 bases). CDR3 length equals 13 residues. Germline lookup yields CDR1 PRHDT and CDR2 FYEKMQ (reference sequence). V lost 0 bases and J 6 bases, leaving 9 bases between the germline ends. The CDR3 here is CASSLGAGREQYF. The CDR3 DNA sequence: TGTGCCAGCAGCTTAGGGGCAGGGCGCGAGCAGTACTTC.

The chain links TRBV5-1 to TRBJ2-7; TRBD1 aligns across 10 bases. V was pared by 0 bases and J by 5 bases, with 5 bases of the junction left unmatched. This CDR3 is built from 15 residues. CDR1 is SGHRS and CDR2 is YFSETQ in the germline V gene. The CDR3 loop reads CASSLAGTGAHEQYF. The CDR3 nucleotides are TGCGCCAGCAGCTTGGCCGGGACAGGGGCCCACGAGCAGTACTTC.

This rearrangement joins TRBV19 to TRBJ2-1; TRBD1 aligns across 9 bases. The CDR3 has 15 residues. J was trimmed by 2 bases and V by 4 bases; bases with no gene match: 3. In germline, CDR1 is LNHDA, CDR2 SQIVND (reference sequence). The CDR3 coding sequence is TGTGCCAGTAGTAGGGACAGGGATCCCTACAATGAGCAGTTCTTC. Residues: CASSRDRDPYNEQFF.

This clonotype has only one observation. The V and J genes are TRBV5-5 and TRBJ2-5; 7 bases agree with TRBD2. CDR3 length: 14 amino acids. Germline CDR1 is SGHKS and CDR2 is YYEKEE (reference sequence). V trimming: 0 bases; J trimming: 4 bases; junction bases outside the gene matches: 3. The CDR3 region has the DNA TGTGCCAGCAGCTTGGGCAGGGAGGGAGAGACCCAGTACTTC. Translation gives CASSLGREGETQYF.